The present T cell receptor (beta chain) was sequenced within a study of human T cells and chemical hapten exposure. This clonotype has ten or more counts. Unique molecular identifiers were attached to individual cDNA molecules during library preparation. TCRdb re-called the RACE reads with MiXCR, one entry per CDR3 protein. Of about 380,000 distinct CDR3 sequences in the sample, about 6% were seen once. Noted time point: patch test 2, 6 weeks after DPC sensitization. Treatment defined: therapeutic diphenylcyclopropenone sensitization with weekly scalp DPC. V lost 6 bases to trimming and J lost 2 bases, with 14 bases between them. The CDR3 is 14 residues long.

The sequenced sample was whole blood, obtained in connection with sensitization to the hapten diphenylcyclopropenone (DPC). The clonotype was recovered from a woman aged 18-29 years with alopecia areata. Some clones in this sample may be carry-over from other donors' samples. The chain uses TRBV12-3 or TRBV12-4 and TRBJ2-7, with unresolved D. CDR3 sequence reads: CASSSLTGAYEQYF. CDR3 in DNA: TGTGCCAGCAGCTCCCTGACGGGTGCCTACGAGCAGTACTTC.